Listed below are T cell receptor beta chains from one sample, sequenced in a study of blood T cells in healthy people across ages. TCRdb re-called the 5' RACE reads through MiXCR, storing one row per CDR3 protein. The sample consists of under 1,100,000 distinct CDR3 sequences, roughly a quarter of them appearing once. These data were also reused for a study on T cells of mothers and their children.

The sequenced sample consisted of blood. The source is a girl aged 2-9 years in good health. Both conserved end residues are part of each CDR3. A D gene is named only where the DNA matches it firmly. A row's size may be missing; if present it is once, few, many or a size class.

-	TRBV14	-	17	TRBJ2-3	TGTGCCAGCAGCCAAGAAATGGTGGCAGTATACACAGATACGCAGTATTTT	CASSQEMVAVYTDTQYF
few	TRBV20-1	TRBD2	15	TRBJ2-3	TGCAGTGCTAGAAATCGGGGGGGCCTCACAGATACGCAGTATTTT	CSARNRGGLTDTQYF
few	TRBV20-1	-	14	TRBJ2-7	TGCAGTGCTAGAGATCGGGGCTACTCCTACGAGCAGTACTTC	CSARDRGYSYEQYF
few	TRBV29-1	TRBD1	13	TRBJ1-2	TGCAGCGTTGAGGGACAGCCAAACTATGGCTACACCTTC	CSVEGQPNYGYTF
-	TRBV4-1	-	15	TRBJ2-5	TGCGCCAGCAGCCACATACTGGCCCGGGAGGAGACCCAGTACTTC	CASSHILAREETQYF
-	TRBV27	-	14	TRBJ1-2	TGTGCCAGCAGTTTATCCGCCGGGACGGATGGCTACACCTTC	CASSLSAGTDGYTF
-	TRBV5-1	-	14	TRBJ2-1	TGCGCCAGCAGCTTAGGAATAGCAGGCAATGAGCAGTTCTTC	CASSLGIAGNEQFF
-	TRBV6-2/TRBV6-3	-	15	TRBJ1-3	TGTGCCAGCAGTTTCGGCGGGAGCTCTGGAAACACCATATATTTT	CASSFGGSSGNTIYF
once	TRBV28	-	12	TRBJ1-6	TGTGCCAGCAGCCTAGACAGGAGACCCCTCCACTTT	CASSLDRRPLHF
few	TRBV6-4	TRBD1	19	TRBJ1-1	TGTGCCAGCAAACACCTATCTACAGGGGATGTCTTAATGAACACTGAAGCTTTCTTT	CASKHLSTGDVLMNTEAFF
few	TRBV7-2	-	14	TRBJ1-1	TGTGCCAGCAGCTTAGTTCAGGGGTCGACTGAAGCTTTCTTT	CASSLVQGSTEAFF
-	TRBV10-2	TRBD1	17	TRBJ2-1	TGCGCCAGCAAGGATCTACAAACCGGGACAGGAGGGAATGAGCAGTTCTTC	CASKDLQTGTGGNEQFF
few	TRBV15	-	16	TRBJ2-7	TGTGCCACCAGCTCCCCGTACGGGGACGGGCCCTACGAGCAGTACTTC	CATSSPYGDGPYEQYF
few	TRBV28	-	17	TRBJ2-5	TGTGCCAGCAGGGTGGACGGGAGGGGGCTGTACCAAGAGACCCAGTACTTC	CASRVDGRGLYQETQYF
few	TRBV7-9	TRBD2	15	TRBJ2-7	TGTGCCAGCAGCCCTTCACTAGCGCGAACCTACGAGCAGTACTTC	CASSPSLARTYEQYF
few	TRBV7-2	-	13	TRBJ2-2	TGTGCCAGCAGCTTAAAGAACACCGGGGAGCTGTTTTTT	CASSLKNTGELFF
few	TRBV6-6	-	12	TRBJ1-2	TGTGCCAGCTGCAGGGGAGGAGACGGCTACACCTTC	CASCRGGDGYTF
few	TRBV12-3/TRBV12-4	-	14	TRBJ2-1	TGTGCCAGCAGTTTAGGGGGGACCGACAATGAGCAGTTCTTC	CASSLGGTDNEQFF
-	TRBV5-5	-	13	TRBJ2-5	TGTGCCAGCAGGGGCAGCCCGGGGGAGACCCAGTACTTC	CASRGSPGETQYF
-	TRBV7-6	-	13	TRBJ1-1	TGTGCCAGCAGCCGACGCCAGACGACTGAAGCTTTCTTT	CASSRRQTTEAFF
few	TRBV7-9	-	15	TRBJ2-3	TGTGCCAGCAGCTTGACCGGGACTGACAAAGATACGCAGTATTTT	CASSLTGTDKDTQYF
-	TRBV7-9	-	14	TRBJ2-7	TGTGCCAGCAGCTTTGGGGGAGACTCCTACGAGCAGTACTTC	CASSFGGDSYEQYF
few	TRBV27	-	13	TRBJ1-2	TGTGCCAGCAGTTTAACCCTAGGCTATGGCTACACCTTC	CASSLTLGYGYTF
-	TRBV5-1	-	14	TRBJ2-3	TGCGCCAGCTTTGTTTCGCAGAGCACAGATACGCAGTATTTT	CASFVSQSTDTQYF
-	TRBV7-9	-	13	TRBJ1-1	TGTGCCAGCAGCCCCATGGGGGGGACTGAAGCTTTCTTT	CASSPMGGTEAFF
-	TRBV18	TRBD2	14	TRBJ2-7	TGTGCCAGCTCAAGGGCGGGAGAGAACTACGAGCAGTACTTC	CASSRAGENYEQYF
-	TRBV10-3	TRBD2	16	TRBJ2-3	TGTGCCATCGGGAGGCGGGAGTCTCCACCGGGAGATACGCAGTATTTT	CAIGRRESPPGDTQYF
few	TRBV6-2/TRBV6-3	TRBD1	18	TRBJ2-3	TGTGCCAGCAGCTCCGGACAGGAGCCGATTGCCCTCACAGATACGCAGTATTTT	CASSSGQEPIALTDTQYF
few	TRBV29-1	-	11	TRBJ2-7	TGCAGCGGCCTTGCGCCTGACGAGCAGTACTTC	CSGLAPDEQYF
once	TRBV2	-	12	TRBJ1-1	TGTGCCACCGGACAGCTGAACCCTGAAGCTTTCTTT	CATGQLNPEAFF
-	TRBV7-9	-	13	TRBJ2-5	TGTGCCAGCAGCTATCAGTTCCAAGAGACCCAGTACTTC	CASSYQFQETQYF
few	TRBV25-1	-	14	TRBJ1-4	TGTGCCAGCAGTGGGGACACCCTGGGTGAAAAACTGTTTTTT	CASSGDTLGEKLFF
-	TRBV27	TRBD1	15	TRBJ1-4	TGTGCCACCGGGACAGGGGCGATTTTGGGTGAAAAACTGTTTTTT	CATGTGAILGEKLFF
-	TRBV7-9	TRBD2	16	TRBJ2-1	TGTGCCAGCAGCTTAGTGTCTAGCGGGAGCTACAATGAGCAGTTCTTC	CASSLVSSGSYNEQFF
few	TRBV4-1	-	13	TRBJ2-7	TGCGCCAGCAGTCTTACCTCTTTCTACGAGCAGTACTTC	CASSLTSFYEQYF
few	TRBV20-1	-	13	TRBJ2-7	TGCAGTGCTAGAGGCGAAGATTCGGGCGAGCAGTACTTC	CSARGEDSGEQYF
-	TRBV21-1	-	14	TRBJ1-6	TGTGCCAGCAGAAGACCCTCGGATAATTCACCCCTCCACTTT	CASRRPSDNSPLHF
-	TRBV7-2	-	13	TRBJ1-2	TGTGCCAGCAGACAGGGTGCTAACTATGGCTACACCTTC	CASRQGANYGYTF
-	TRBV20-1	TRBD1	15	TRBJ2-7	TGCAGTGCTAGGGTCCCGGGACAGGGGATCTACGAGCAGTACTTC	CSARVPGQGIYEQYF
few	TRBV5-1	-	16	TRBJ2-1	TGCGCCAGCAGCATCCTTGGGGGGAGCTCCTACAATGAGCAGTTCTTC	CASSILGGSSYNEQFF
-	TRBV10-3	TRBD2	17	TRBJ2-3	TGTGCCATCAGCGCCTCGACTAGCGGGGAGCTCACAGATACGCAGTATTTT	CAISASTSGELTDTQYF
-	TRBV3-1	-	13	TRBJ2-2	TGTGCCAGCAGCCTCTCAAGGGGCGGGGAGCTGTTTTTT	CASSLSRGGELFF